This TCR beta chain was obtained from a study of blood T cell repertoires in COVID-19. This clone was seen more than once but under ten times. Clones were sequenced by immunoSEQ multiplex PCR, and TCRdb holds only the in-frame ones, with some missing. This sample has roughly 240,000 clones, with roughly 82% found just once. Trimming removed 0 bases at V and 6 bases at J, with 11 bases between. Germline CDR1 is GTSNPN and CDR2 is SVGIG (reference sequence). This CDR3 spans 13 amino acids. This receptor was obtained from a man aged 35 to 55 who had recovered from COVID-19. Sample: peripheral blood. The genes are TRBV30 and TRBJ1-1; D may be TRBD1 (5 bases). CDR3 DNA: TGTGCCTGGAGTGTACGGGGGTTGCCTGAAGCTTTCTTT. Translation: CAWSVRGLPEAFF.